One and the same sample provided the 31 T cell receptor beta chains below, sequenced in a study of T cells after yellow fever vaccination. TCRdb recomputed calls from the 5' RACE reads with MiXCR, one row per CDR3 protein. The table lists about 320,000 distinct CDR3 sequences, 3.5% to 5% of them singletons. The input for sequencing was PBMCs, taken 15 days after the yellow fever booster vaccination. These receptors originate from a man aged 18 to 30 who received the YFV17D yellow fever vaccine.

The chain links TRBV5-4 to TRBJ2-3; D is ambiguous. Per germline, CDR1 SGHNT and CDR2 YYREEE (reference sequence). The length of the CDR3 is 14 residues. Trimming cost V 0 bases and J 6 bases, with 11 bases left between them. CDR3 amino acids: CASSLELVMDTQYF. The CDR3 region has the DNA TGTGCCAGCAGCTTGGAGCTGGTGATGGATACGCAGTATTTT.

The rearrangement joins TRBV18 to TRBJ2-6; D uncertain. The CDR3 spans 13 residues. Per germline, CDR1 KGHSH and CDR2 LQKENI. Trimming cost V 4 bases and J 2 bases, with 3 bases left between them. Here the CDR3 DNA reads TGTGCCAGCTCACAACCTGGGGCCAACGTCCTGACTTTC. It is translated as CASSQPGANVLTF.

This clonotype has ten or more counts. The rearrangement joins TRBV9 to TRBJ2-2; perhaps TRBD2 as D (5 bases). The CDR3 extends over 14 amino acids. Germline V gene lookup returns CDR1 SGDLS and CDR2 YYNGEE. Trimming shortened V by 0 bases and J by 7 bases, and 10 bases separated the two germline ends. In DNA, the CDR3 is TGTGCCAGCAGCGTAGCTTACCGGGGCGGGGAGCTGTTTTTT. Protein: CASSVAYRGGELFF.

This clonotype was counted at least ten times. The V gene is TRBV11-2, the J gene TRBJ2-1; D call uncertain. The CDR3 loop spans 11 amino acids. CDR1 is SGHAT, CDR2 FQNNGV, per germline. With 2 bases removed from V and 8 bases from J, the gap between germline ends came to 4 bases. The CDR3 nucleotides are TGTGCCAGCAGCTTATTGGATGAGCAGTTCTTC. Its translation: CASSLLDEQFF.

Only a few counts were recorded for this clonotype. The chain recombines TRBV12-3 or TRBV12-4 with TRBJ1-1, with a possible D match to TRBD1 (5 bases). V dropped 8 bases and J dropped 7 bases, with 20 bases sitting between them. The CDR3 has 14 amino acids. Here the CDR3 DNA reads TGTGCCAGCGTTCAGGAAGCCAGGGCTGTTGAAGCTTTCTTT. Residues: CASVQEARAVEAFF.

This clonotype was seen at least ten times. The J gene is TRBJ2-7, the V gene TRBV6-2 or TRBV6-3; maybe TRBD2 (6 bases). Germline CDR1 MNHEY, CDR2 SVGEGT. With 6 bases removed from V and 5 bases from J, the gap between germline ends came to 20 bases. This CDR3 is 15 amino acids long. CDR3 region: CASRSPRGGIHEQYV. For the CDR3, the DNA is TGTGCCAGCAGATCTCCGCGGGGTGGGATCCACGAGCAGTACGTC.

The CDR3 region is CASSPRSKSANTEAFF. The CDR3, as DNA: TGTGCCAGCTCACCACGGAGCAAATCCGCGAACACTGAAGCTTTCTTT. V usage is TRBV18 and J usage is TRBJ1-1; no clear D. Germline assignment: CDR1 KGHSH and CDR2 LQKENI. The CDR3 runs 16 residues. Trimming removed 1 base from V and 1 base from J, with 13 bases in between.

The CDR3 here is CSVEGPRSPSYNEQFF. As DNA, the CDR3 is TGCAGCGTTGAAGGGCCAAGGTCCCCATCCTACAATGAGCAGTTCTTC. The V and J genes are TRBV29-1 and TRBJ2-1, with no clear D. Germline V gives CDR1 SQVTM, CDR2 ANQGSEA. V lost 1 base to trimming and J lost 1 base, with 14 bases between them. The CDR3 is made up of 16 amino acids.

The chain couples TRBV12-3 or TRBV12-4 to TRBJ2-2, with 10 bases lining up with TRBD1. There are 16 residues in the CDR3. V lost 7 bases, J lost 1 base, and 6 bases stayed unmatched. This CDR3 reads CASTPDRGRNTGELFF. CDR3 DNA sequence: TGTGCCAGCACTCCAGACAGGGGGCGGAACACCGGGGAGCTGTTTTTT.

This clonotype was detected ten times or more. The J gene is TRBJ1-1, the V gene TRBV6-5, with D possibly being TRBD1 (6 bases). The germline gives CDR1 MNHEY, CDR2 SVGAGI. The CDR3 extends over 13 amino acids. The V end was cut by 6 bases, the J end by 1 base, with 9 bases between. The CDR3 sequence: CASRTGRNTEAFF. DNA of the CDR3: TGTGCCAGCAGAACAGGGAGGAACACTGAAGCTTTCTTT.

This clonotype was observed a few times. The chain recombines TRBV2 with TRBJ1-5; no clear D gene. The V end was cut by 3 bases, the J end by 0 bases, with 6 bases between. The germline V gene has CDR1 SNHLY and CDR2 FYNNEI. The CDR3 runs to 14 residues. As DNA, the CDR3 is TGTGCCAGCAGTGACCCCGTTAGCAATCAGCCCCAGCATTTT. Its protein is CASSDPVSNQPQHF.

V gene TRBV6-2 or TRBV6-3 combines with J gene TRBJ2-2, with D unresolved. This CDR3 is built from 14 residues. The V gene lost 2 bases and the J gene lost 5 bases, with 9 bases spanning the gap. Germline V gene data show CDR1 as MNHEY and CDR2 as SVGEGT. The DNA for the CDR3 is TGTGCCAGCAGTTACCTGCTAAGGACCGGGGAGCTGTTTTTT. Translating it yields CASSYLLRTGELFF.

This clonotype was recorded many times. This chain connects TRBV5-1 to TRBJ2-7, with D possibly being TRBD1 (6 bases). Per the germline V gene, CDR1 is SGHRS and CDR2 is YFSETQ. This CDR3 is 15 amino acids long. Trimming took off 0 bases at V and 4 bases at J, with 14 bases between the two ends. The CDR3 region is CASSLGPQGTYEQYV. The CDR3 DNA sequence: TGCGCCAGCAGCTTGGGGCCACAGGGCACATACGAGCAGTACGTC.

This clonotype was seen more than once but under ten times. The V and J genes are TRBV4-3 and TRBJ2-7; D not resolved. V lost 6 bases and J lost 5, with 14 bases in between. This CDR3 region has 13 residues. The V gene's germline CDR1 is LGHNA and CDR2 YSLEER. The CDR3 DNA sequence: TGCGCCAGCAGTGACCGACGTTTGAACGAGCAGTACTTC. Protein: CASSDRRLNEQYF.

This clonotype has ten or more counts. The chain recombines TRBV29-1 with TRBJ2-5; 11 bases map to TRBD2. Germline CDR1 SQVTM, CDR2 ANQGSEA. The V gene end was trimmed by 8 bases and the J gene end by 3 bases; junction bases not matched to a gene: 5. The CDR3 consists of 13 residues. The CDR3 loop is CSCSGGGEETQYF. The CDR3 bases are TGCAGCTGTAGCGGGGGGGGCGAAGAGACCCAGTACTTC.

This clonotype was observed at least ten times. DNA for the CDR3: TGCGCCAGCAGCCCCGGACAAGCCAAAAACATTCAGTACTTC. This encodes CASSPGQAKNIQYF. This chain connects TRBV5-1 to TRBJ2-4; D might be TRBD1 (5 bases). V was shortened by 4 bases and J by 0 bases, with 8 bases between the two germline ends. This CDR3 is built from 14 residues. Germline V lookup: CDR1 SGHRS, CDR2 YFSETQ.

This clonotype was seen ten or more times. The chain recombines TRBV12-3 or TRBV12-4 with TRBJ2-7; D is uncertain. The CDR3 is made up of 13 amino acids. Trimming left V 2 bases short and J 0 bases short, with 5 bases between. As DNA, the CDR3 is TGTGCCAGCAGTTTAACACCCTCCTACGAGCAGTACGTC. Translation: CASSLTPSYEQYV.

This clonotype was counted at least ten times. This chain connects TRBV5-1 to TRBJ2-4; D gene uncertain. V dropped 0 bases and J dropped 0 bases, with 10 bases sitting between them. This CDR3 is 16 amino acids long. The germline CDR1 and CDR2 sequences are SGHRS and YFSETQ. The CDR3 DNA reads TGCGCCAGCAGCTTGGGAAATGACGTAGCCAAAAACATTCAGTACTTC. This encodes CASSLGNDVAKNIQYF.

The J gene is TRBJ1-1, the V gene TRBV6-1; perhaps TRBD1 as D (6 bases). CDR3 length: 14 amino acids. CDR1 and CDR2 (germline): MNHNS, SASEGT. The V end lost 2 bases, the J end lost 5 bases, and 12 bases lay between the germline ends. Written as DNA, the CDR3 is TGTGCCAGCAGTGAAATACAGGGATGGACTGAAGCTTTCTTT. Translation gives CASSEIQGWTEAFF.

This chain uses TRBV24-1 with TRBJ1-2, with TRBD1 as a possible D gene (6 bases). Germline V gives CDR1 KGHDR, CDR2 SFDVKD. This CDR3 comprises 13 residues. The V and J ends lost 9 bases and 6 bases respectively, with 16 bases between them. The DNA for the CDR3 is TGTGCCACCCAAAGACAGGCAGGGAATGGCTACACCTTC. Translating it yields CATQRQAGNGYTF.

This clonotype was observed a handful of times. The rearrangement uses TRBV5-1 and TRBJ2-5; 11 nucleotides align to TRBD2. The CDR3 totals 15 residues. Germline V gene data show CDR1 as SGHRS and CDR2 as YFSETQ. The V gene end was trimmed by 7 bases and the J gene end by 2 bases; junction bases not matched to a gene: 7. CDR3 amino acids: CASGMGLAAQETQYF. The CDR3 DNA sequence: TGCGCCAGCGGCATGGGACTAGCGGCACAAGAGACCCAGTACTTC.

V is TRBV19 and J is TRBJ2-3; 8 bases map to TRBD2. Germline trimming cut 6 bases from V and 0 bases from J; bases unmatched to any gene: 14. Germline values: CDR1 LNHDA, CDR2 SQIVND (reference sequence). The CDR3 covers 18 residues. CDR3 sequence (DNA): TGTGCCAGTAGCCCCCGGGGGAGACTAGCGCTAAGCACAGATACGCAGTATTTT. This gives the protein CASSPRGRLALSTDTQYF.

The table lists this clonotype with a few counts. The chain employs TRBV7-2 and TRBJ1-2, with 9 bases identical to TRBD1. Germline trimming cut 11 bases from V and 8 bases from J; bases unmatched to any gene: 6. Germline lookup yields CDR1 SGHTA and CDR2 FQGNSA. The CDR3 sequence is 11 residues long. In nucleotides, the CDR3 is TGTGCCGGACGACAGGGGGAGGGCTACACCTTC. Translation gives CAGRQGEGYTF.

This clonotype came up a few times. The chain carries TRBV20-1 and TRBJ1-5; TRBD1 matches at 8 bases. Per the germline V gene, CDR1 is DFQATT and CDR2 is SNEGSKA (reference sequence). CDR3 length equals 15 residues. V was pared by 5 bases and J by 0 bases, with 6 bases of the junction left unmatched. The CDR3 nucleotides read TGCAGTGCTTTGACAGGGGTCTATAGCAATCAGCCCCAGCATTTT. Its translation: CSALTGVYSNQPQHF.

The chain has TRBV7-2 and TRBJ1-1; the D is unclear. Trimming pared 7 bases from V and 8 bases from J, leaving 23 bases between. Germline V gene lookup returns CDR1 SGHTA and CDR2 FQGNSA. There are 15 residues in the CDR3. The CDR3 sequence: CASIAPSVVAREAFF. The CDR3 coding sequence is TGTGCCAGCATTGCCCCCTCGGTTGTAGCTCGGGAAGCTTTCTTT.

This clonotype has a handful of counts. The V and J genes are TRBV7-2 and TRBJ1-5; tentative D call: TRBD1 (5 bases). The ends were cut back, 5 bases at V and 5 bases at J, with 13 bases in the middle. Germline lookup yields CDR1 SGHTA and CDR2 FQGNSA. This CDR3 comprises 14 residues. The CDR3 loop is CASSPRWGDQPQHF. The CDR3 DNA reads as TGTGCCAGCAGCCCCAGGTGGGGGGATCAGCCCCAGCATTTT. The full variable domain, completed using reference TRBV7-2 and TRBJ1-5, is GAGVSQSPSNKVTEKGKDVELRCDPISGHTALYWYRQSLGQGLEFLIYFQGNSAPDKSGLPSDRFSAERTGGSVSTLTIQRTQQEDSAVYLCASSPRWGDQPQHFGDGTRLSIL.

Many counts were recorded for this clonotype. The chain couples TRBV12-3 or TRBV12-4 to TRBJ1-4; unclear D gene. Trimming removed 1 base at V and 7 bases at J, with 7 bases between. CDR3 length equals 13 residues. As DNA, the CDR3 is TGTGCCAGCAGTTTAGGACAACTTGAAAAACTGTTTTTT. It is translated as CASSLGQLEKLFF.

This clonotype was seen a few times. This chain uses TRBV5-1 with TRBJ2-2; the D is unclear. Germline-derived CDR1 and CDR2 are SGHRS and YFSETQ. The CDR3 loop spans 14 amino acids. The V end was cut by 1 base, the J end by 6 bases, with 10 bases between. For the CDR3, the DNA is TGCGCCAGCAGCTTGCTGGGAAGCGCCGGGGAGCTGTTTTTT. This translates into CASSLLGSAGELFF.

This clonotype was seen many times. This chain connects TRBV5-1 to TRBJ2-7; tentatively, D is TRBD1 (6 bases). The germline CDR1 and CDR2 sequences are SGHRS and YFSETQ. CDR3 length: 15 amino acids. V was cut by 0 bases and J by 5 bases, with 15 bases left in between. DNA of the CDR3: TGCGCCAGCAGCTTGGGGAACAGGGAAGGCCACGAGCAGTACTTC. Translated: CASSLGNREGHEQYF.

This clonotype was seen ten or more times. V gene TRBV7-2 combines with J gene TRBJ2-1; D may be TRBD2 (6 bases). Germline V gives CDR1 SGHTA, CDR2 FQGNSA. CDR3 size: 18 residues. V shed 5 bases and J shed 7 bases, with 27 bases lying between them. CDR3 DNA sequence: TGTGCCAGCAGCCCAACGGACCGGGGGACTCGCGGGTCTAATGAGCAGTTCTTC. As protein: CASSPTDRGTRGSNEQFF. Using reference TRBV7-2 and TRBJ2-1 for the parts outside the CDR3, the full variable domain is GAGVSQSPSNKVTEKGKDVELRCDPISGHTALYWYRQSLGQGLEFLIYFQGNSAPDKSGLPSDRFSAERTGGSVSTLTIQRTQQEDSAVYLCASSPTDRGTRGSNEQFFGPGTRLTVL.

This clonotype was counted ten times or more. This chain links TRBV7-9 with TRBJ2-5; D remains unclear. CDR1 is SEHNR, CDR2 FQNEAQ, per germline (reference sequence). Trimming cost V 4 bases and J 5 bases, with 11 bases left between them. CDR3 length equals 13 residues. CDR3 sequence reads: CASSYGTGETQYF. The CDR3, as DNA: TGTGCCAGCAGCTACGGCACTGGGGAGACCCAGTACTTC.